This record looks at one TCR beta chain sequence and its context. Its cognate antigen is unknown. This sample was included in a study of cytomegalovirus exposure and HLA in healthy donors. Whole-study findings and limits: Other equally common chains were less clonally expanded than HLA-associated TCR beta chains, a later analysis showed. Earlier findings revealed that most TCR beta V segments proved productive either about 87% or about 30% of the time. With later analysis, a missense DCLRE1C variant became linked to TCR beta V- and J-gene trimming. The study recorded fewer than 200 TCR beta chains that were cytomegalovirus-associated.

The CDR3 extends over 14 amino acids. Trimming stripped 2 bases from V and 3 bases from J, with 7 bases between. Germline assignment: CDR1 PRHDT and CDR2 FYEKMQ (reference sequence). The study ran its PCR with 60 Vbeta and 13 Jbeta primers. Using immunoSEQ multiplex PCR, the repertoire was profiled, and TCRdb retains in-frame clones only, with some absent. The sample holds 90,000 to 150,000 clones, around 84% seen once. The chain is built from TRBV13 and TRBJ1-4, with D perhaps TRBD1 (5 bases). The sample taken for sequencing was PBMCs. This receptor was identified in a woman aged 25 to 39 in good health and CMV-seropositive. The CDR3 DNA sequence: TGTGCCAGCAGCTTATTAGGGGCTAATGAAAAACTGTTTTTT. This codes for CASSLLGANEKLFF.